These 13 T cell receptor beta chains originate from one sample sequenced in a study of T-cell memory formation after mild COVID-19. TCRdb re-called the 5' RACE reads through MiXCR, storing one row per CDR3 protein. This table holds about 180,000 distinct CDR3 sequences, 16% found once. Specimen: PBMCs or a T cell subset sorted from them (not recorded which). The receptors were gathered from an adult woman who had mild COVID-19 (a few samples of this study predate the infection). Cell type and time point are not known.

V is TRBV5-1 and J is TRBJ1-4, with D tentatively TRBD1 (5 bases). With 4 bases removed from V and 12 bases from J, the gap between germline ends came to 19 bases. CDR3 length: 14 amino acids. CDR1 is SGHRS, CDR2 YFSETQ, per germline. CDR3 protein: CASSRRGGAEELFF. The CDR3 DNA reads TGCGCCAGCAGCCGGAGGGGCGGTGCCGAGGAACTGTTTTTT.

A few counts support this clonotype. The gene calls are TRBV20-1 and TRBJ1-1; a weak D match, TRBD1 (5 bases). The length of the CDR3 is 12 residues. The V gene lost 5 bases and the J gene lost 1 base, with 8 bases spanning the gap. Germline CDR1 reads DFQATT; CDR2 reads SNEGSKA (reference sequence). Here the CDR3 DNA reads TGCAGTGCTCAGGGCCCGAACACTGAAGCTTTCTTT. It specifies CSAQGPNTEAFF.

This chain joins TRBV5-1 and TRBJ1-5; 11 bases align to TRBD1. With V trimmed by 4 bases and J by 7 bases, 4 bases remained unmatched. The CDR3 extends over 14 amino acids. CDR1 is SGHRS and CDR2 is YFSETQ in the germline V gene. The CDR3 sequence is CASSPGQGGQPQHF. The CDR3 DNA follows: TGCGCCAGCAGCCCGGGACAGGGGGGACAGCCCCAGCATTTT.

In its sample, this clonotype was seen a few times. The chain is built from TRBV5-4 and TRBJ1-2; D gene ambiguous. The CDR3 covers 15 residues. Trimming took off 4 bases at V and 10 bases at J, with 23 bases between the two ends. CDR1 SGHNT and CDR2 YYREEE come from the germline V gene (reference sequence). CDR3 bases: TGTGCCAGCAGCCTCAGGACGAGGACCTATCCCTCCTACACCTTC. Encoded protein: CASSLRTRTYPSYTF. The full variable domain, with the rest looked up from reference TRBV5-4 and TRBJ1-2, is ETGVTQSPTHLIKTRGQQVTLRCSSQSGHNTVSWYQQALGQGPQFIFQYYREEENGRGNFPPRFSGLQFPNYSSELNVNALELDDSALYLCASSLRTRTYPSYTFGSGTRLTVV.

This clonotype turned up a few times. The chain recombines TRBV4-2 with TRBJ2-1; D possibly corresponds to TRBD2 (6 bases). This CDR3 has 15 residues. Germline V gene lookup returns CDR1 LGHNA and CDR2 YNFKEQ. Trimming cost V 0 bases and J 2 bases, with 8 bases left between them. Here the CDR3 reads CASSQDSGAYNEQFF. The CDR3 DNA follows: TGTGCCAGCAGCCAAGATAGCGGAGCCTACAATGAGCAGTTCTTC.

The chain employs TRBV7-2 and TRBJ1-1; D is undetermined. The CDR3 is made up of 14 amino acids. Germline CDR1 SGHTA, CDR2 FQGNSA. V was shortened by 4 bases and J by 2 bases, with 11 bases between the two germline ends. Here the CDR3 DNA reads TGTGCCAGCAGCTCGGCAGTCCTCAACACTGAAGCTTTCTTT. This translates into CASSSAVLNTEAFF.

The chain uses TRBV7-9 and TRBJ1-1, with D possibly TRBD1 on 5 matching bases. The CDR3 length is 14 residues. Germline values: CDR1 SEHNR, CDR2 FQNEAQ (reference sequence). Trimming stripped 5 bases from V and 1 base from J, with 11 bases between. CDR3 bases: TGTGCCAGCAGCGCCCAAACAGGGAACACTGAAGCTTTCTTT. Translating gives CASSAQTGNTEAFF.

This clonotype was counted only a few times. The genes are TRBV19 and TRBJ1-1, with D unresolved. Germline CDR1 reads LNHDA; CDR2 reads SQIVND (reference sequence). The V and J ends lost 11 bases and 1 base respectively, with 14 bases between them. The CDR3 spans 13 residues. DNA for the CDR3: TGTGCCTGTGGGGAACAGACGAACACTGAAGCTTTCTTT. This translates into CACGEQTNTEAFF.

This clonotype was observed a handful of times. This chain uses TRBV12-3 or TRBV12-4 with TRBJ2-7; TRBD1 aligns across 7 bases. The CDR3 is 15 residues long. V dropped 4 bases and J dropped 3; count of bases not matched to a gene: 9. CDR3 protein: CASSSVDRVSYEQYF. CDR3 sequence (DNA): TGTGCCAGCAGTTCCGTCGACAGGGTGAGCTACGAGCAGTACTTC.

This rearrangement joins TRBV20-1 to TRBJ2-7; 8 bases map to TRBD2. Trimming cost V 5 bases and J 5 bases; bases outside gene matches: 11. The CDR3 loop spans 14 amino acids. Germline CDR1 and CDR2: DFQATT and SNEGSKA (reference sequence). The CDR3 is CSASYGGAGNEQYF. The CDR3 bases are TGCAGTGCTTCTTACGGGGGGGCTGGGAACGAGCAGTACTTC.

This clonotype was seen only a few times. As DNA, the CDR3 is TGTGCCAGCAGCTTCGCCAGTGGGGGGCCGGGGGAGACCCAGTACTTC. This sequence encodes CASSFASGGPGETQYF. V usage is TRBV7-9 and J usage is TRBJ2-5; D may correspond to TRBD1 or TRBD2 (6 bases each). Per the germline V gene, CDR1 is SEHNR and CDR2 is FQNEAQ (reference sequence). Trimming pared 3 bases from V and 5 bases from J, leaving 19 bases between. The CDR3 is 16 amino acids. The full variable domain, in which reference TRBV7-9 and TRBJ2-5 provide the parts outside the CDR3, is DTGVSQNPRHKITKRGQNVTFRCDPISEHNRLYWYRQTLGQGPEFLTYFQNEAQLEKSRLLSDRFSAERPKGSFSTLEIQRTEQGDSAMYLCASSFASGGPGETQYFGPGTRLLVL.

This chain's CDR3 is CASSPRTIWGTDTQYF. The CDR3 DNA reads TGCGCCAGCAGTCCTAGGACAATCTGGGGCACAGATACGCAGTATTTT. The chain links TRBV23-1 to TRBJ2-3; weak D call: TRBD1 (5 bases). TRBV23-1 is treated as an ORF (open reading frame) with a function not yet certain. The CDR3 extends over 16 amino acids. The germline V and J ends were trimmed by 4 bases and 1 base, with 15 bases remaining between them.

This clonotype has more than one count but fewer than ten. CDR3 region: CASSPRPERGEQYF. In DNA, the CDR3 is TGCGCCAGCAGCCCGCGGCCGGAACGGGGAGAGCAGTACTTC. The rearrangement uses TRBV5-1 and TRBJ2-7; a possible D gene is TRBD2 (5 bases). CDR3 length equals 14 residues. V was shortened by 4 bases and J by 7 bases, with 18 bases between the two germline ends. Germline lookup yields CDR1 SGHRS and CDR2 YFSETQ.